Below are 24 T cell receptor beta chains sequenced from a single sample in a study of blood T cell repertoires in COVID-19. Some clones are missing from TCRdb's copy, which holds only in-frame ones; the method was immunoSEQ multiplex PCR. Seen here are under 250,000 clones, approximately 88% observed once, and the top ten hold over 3.5%. The sample taken for sequencing was PBMCs or T cells enriched from blood (not recorded which). The origin of the receptors is a woman in her twenties or thirties who had been exposed to COVID-19.

This clone showed up just once. V usage is TRBV30 and J usage is TRBJ1-5; a possible D gene is TRBD1 (6 bases). V lost 4 bases and J 4 bases, leaving 11 bases between the germline ends. Germline-derived CDR1 and CDR2 are GTSNPN and SVGIG (reference sequence). The CDR3 covers 13 residues. The CDR3: CAWTGQYNQPQHF. The CDR3 nucleotides read TGTGCCTGGACCGGACAGTATAATCAGCCCCAGCATTTT. Together with reference TRBV30 and TRBJ1-5, the CDR3 gives the full variable domain: SQTIHQWPATLVQPVGSPLSLECTVEGTSNPNLYWYRQAAGRGLQLLFYSVGIGQISSEVPQNLSASRPQDRQFILSSKKLLLSDSGFYLCAWTGQYNQPQHFGDGTRLSIL.

The chain couples TRBV5-1 to TRBJ1-6; 9 bases agree with TRBD1. Germline loops: CDR1 SGHRS, CDR2 YFSETQ. The CDR3 consists of 17 residues. V lost 4 bases, J lost 7 bases, and 12 bases stayed unmatched. CDR3 loop: CASSVVPGQGTNSPLHF. The CDR3 nucleotides read TGCGCCAGCAGCGTAGTACCGGGACAGGGAACGAATTCACCCCTCCACTTT.

The chain uses TRBV9 and TRBJ2-2, with 10 bases matching TRBD2. The CDR3 consists of 14 residues. V dropped 0 bases and J dropped 8; count of bases not matched to a gene: 1. In germline, CDR1 is SGDLS, CDR2 YYNGEE. As DNA, the CDR3 is TGTGCCAGCAGCGTAGCGACTAGCGGGGGGGAGCTGTTTTTT. Protein sequence: CASSVATSGGELFF.

The chain links TRBV30 to TRBJ1-5; possibly TRBD1 for D (6 bases). Trimming took 4 bases from V and 2 from J, leaving 12 bases between them. Germline lookup yields CDR1 GTSNPN and CDR2 SVGIG (reference sequence). The CDR3 has 14 residues. In DNA form, the CDR3 reads TGTGCCTGGACTCCAGGGGTGGGCAATCAGCCCCAGCATTTT. Amino acid sequence: CAWTPGVGNQPQHF.

The V and J genes are TRBV7-9 and TRBJ2-1; 10 nucleotides match TRBD2. The V and J ends lost 5 bases and 3 bases, in that order; junction bases with no gene match: 7. The CDR3 consists of 16 residues. The germline gives CDR1 SEHNR, CDR2 FQNEAQ (reference sequence). The CDR3 spells CASSPSPSGSYNEQFF. CDR3 DNA: TGTGCCAGCAGCCCCTCCCCTAGCGGGAGCTACAATGAGCAGTTCTTC. Supplemented by reference TRBV7-9 and TRBJ2-1, the full variable domain reads DTGVSQNPRHKITKRGQNVTFRCDPISEHNRLYWYRQTLGQGPEFLTYFQNEAQLEKSRLLSDRFSAERPKGSFSTLEIQRTEQGDSAMYLCASSPSPSGSYNEQFFGPGTRLTVL.

The sample holds a few counts of this clone. The chain employs TRBV19 and TRBJ2-7; TRBD2 aligns across 13 bases. Germline CDR1 and CDR2: LNHDA and SQIVND (reference sequence). Unmatched junction bases numbered 6, after V lost 7 bases and J lost 3 bases. CDR3 size: 15 residues. The CDR3 here is CASTPGTSGVYEQYF. The DNA of the CDR3 is TGTGCCAGTACTCCCGGGACTAGCGGGGTCTACGAGCAGTACTTC.

The chain has TRBV7-3 and TRBJ2-1; 13 nucleotides agree with TRBD2. CDR3 size: 15 residues. Germline values: CDR1 SGHTA, CDR2 FQGTGA. J gave up 15 bases and V 5 bases, and 13 bases lay outside the gene matches. CDR3 sequence: CASSLSSGTSGVLFF. Here the CDR3 DNA reads TGTGCCAGCAGCCTATCATCCGGGACTAGCGGGGTGTTGTTCTTC. The full variable domain, completed using reference TRBV7-3 and TRBJ2-1, is GAGVSQTPSNKVTEKGKYVELRCDPISGHTALYWYRQSLGQGPEFLIYFQGTGAADDSGLPNDRFFAVRPEGSVSTLKIQRTERGDSAVYLCASSLSSGTSGVLFFGPGTRLTVL.

The chain recombines TRBV6-5 with TRBJ1-3, with a weak D call TRBD1 (5 bases). CDR1 MNHEY and CDR2 SVGAGI come from the germline V gene. The V end was cut by 2 bases, the J end by 4 bases, with 15 bases between. This CDR3 has 16 residues. The CDR3 bases are TGTGCCAGCAGTTACACCCCCGACAGTAGCGGAAACACCATATATTTT. Its protein product is CASSYTPDSSGNTIYF.

The chain employs TRBV2 and TRBJ1-5; possibly TRBD1 for D (6 bases). Trimming left V 5 bases short and J 2 bases short, with 19 bases between. CDR3 length equals 17 residues. Germline CDR1 reads SNHLY; CDR2 reads FYNNEI. The CDR3 region has the DNA TGTGCCAGCAGTCGCACTATACAGGGTTCGCGCAATCAGCCCCAGCATTTT. It is translated as CASSRTIQGSRNQPQHF.

The rearrangement joins TRBV7-2 to TRBJ2-1; the D is unclear. The CDR3 spans 15 residues. Germline V gene lookup returns CDR1 SGHTA and CDR2 FQGNSA. V lost 0 bases to trimming and J lost 5 bases, with 11 bases between them. CDR3 sequence: CASSLAVGSNNEQFF. The CDR3 region has the DNA TGTGCCAGCAGCTTAGCGGTGGGCTCTAACAATGAGCAGTTCTTC.

This sequence joins TRBV19 and TRBJ1-5; tentative D call: TRBD1 (6 bases). Germline V CDR1 and CDR2: LNHDA, SQIVND (reference sequence). Trimming stripped 5 bases from V and 7 bases from J, with 12 bases between. This CDR3 contains 13 residues. DNA of the CDR3: TGTGCCAGTAGTCCTACAGGGAAGCAGCCCCAGCATTTT. Protein sequence: CASSPTGKQPQHF.

This clone has only a few counts. This CDR3 is CASSLGLADYEQYF. CDR3 nucleotide sequence: TGTGCCAGCAGCTTGGGGCTAGCAGACTACGAGCAGTACTTC. The chain carries TRBV5-6 and TRBJ2-7; tentatively, D is TRBD2 (5 bases). Between the trimmed V and J ends, which lost 0 bases and 3 bases, there was a span of 10 bases. This CDR3 has 14 residues. The germline V gene has CDR1 SGHDT and CDR2 YYEEEE.

The genes are TRBV12-3 or TRBV12-4 and TRBJ2-5, with 8 nucleotides matching TRBD1. The CDR3 is 12 residues long. The junction had 0 bases not matched to a gene; V was cut back by 5 bases and J by 4 bases. CDR3 sequence reads: CASSDRGETQYF. The CDR3 bases are TGTGCCAGCAGTGACAGGGGAGAGACCCAGTACTTC.

The V gene is TRBV3-1 (or the pseudogene TRBV3-2), the J gene TRBJ2-7, with 8 bases that match TRBD2. The junction had 12 bases not matched to a gene; V was cut back by 10 bases and J by 7 bases. The length of the CDR3 is 13 residues. Germline V gene sequence: CDR1 LGHDT, CDR2 YNNKEL (reference sequence). CDR3 DNA sequence: TGTGCCACCTGCCCGGCGGGAGGTAGGGAGCAGTACTTC. Translation: CATCPAGGREQYF.

CDR3 region: CASSSGQGIGIYGYTF. CDR3 coding DNA: TGTGCCAGCAGCTCAGGGCAGGGGATAGGTATCTATGGCTACACCTTC. J is TRBJ1-2 and V is TRBV5-4; tentative D call: TRBD1 (6 bases). V lost 3 bases and J 4 bases, leaving 19 bases between the germline ends. The CDR3 runs to 16 residues. Germline V gives CDR1 SGHNT, CDR2 YYREEE (reference sequence). Full variable domain (missing parts from reference TRBV5-4 and TRBJ1-2): ETGVTQSPTHLIKTRGQQVTLRCSSQSGHNTVSWYQQALGQGPQFIFQYYREEENGRGNFPPRFSGLQFPNYSSELNVNALELDDSALYLCASSSGQGIGIYGYTFGSGTRLTVV.

The chain joins TRBV7-6 to TRBJ2-1; no definite D call. The CDR3 spans 14 residues. The ends were cut back, 4 bases at V and 5 bases at J, with 12 bases in the middle. Germline loops: CDR1 SGHVS, CDR2 FNYEAQ. This CDR3 reads CASSSTSSDNEQFF. Here the CDR3 DNA reads TGTGCCAGCAGCTCTACCTCGAGTGACAATGAGCAGTTCTTC.

The chain recombines TRBV5-6 with TRBJ2-1; 7 nucleotides match TRBD1. J gave up 10 bases and V 1 base, and 11 bases lay outside the gene matches. CDR1 and CDR2 (germline): SGHDT, YYEEEE. The CDR3 extends over 15 amino acids. The CDR3: CASSLLGRLGGEQFF. The DNA for the CDR3 is TGTGCCAGCAGCTTGCTGGGGAGATTAGGGGGCGAGCAGTTCTTC.

The J gene is TRBJ1-6, the V gene TRBV10-3; 8 bases align to TRBD1. Germline V gene lookup returns CDR1 ENHRY and CDR2 SYGVKD. With V trimmed by 7 bases and J by 10 bases, 12 bases remained unmatched. The CDR3 length is 15 residues. The CDR3 bases are TGTGCCATCATCGAGGGGCAGGGGGCATGGTCACCCCTCCACTTT. Protein sequence: CAIIEGQGAWSPLHF.

This clone has only one observation. The J gene is TRBJ1-2, the V gene TRBV29-1; D is undetermined. V dropped 2 bases and J dropped 5 bases, with 6 bases sitting between them. Per germline, CDR1 SQVTM and CDR2 ANQGSEA. This CDR3 spans 11 amino acids. The CDR3 DNA is TGCAGCGTTGAAACGGTTTATGGCTACACCTTC. Encoded protein: CSVETVYGYTF.

V gene TRBV21-1 combines with J gene TRBJ1-1; no check of the table's D call, TRBD1, against the DNA was made. TRBV21-1 is labeled a pseudogene. This CDR3 contains 15 residues. This chain's CDR3 is CASGARDRGYTEAFF. The DNA of the CDR3 is TGTGCCAGCGGGGCGAGGGACAGGGGTTATACTGAAGCTTTCTTT.

V and J are TRBV5-4 and TRBJ1-2; the D gene is possibly TRBD1 (5 bases). V lost 0 bases and J lost 4, with 7 bases in between. Looked up from germline, CDR1 is SGHNT and CDR2 is YYREEE (reference sequence). This CDR3 has 13 residues. CDR3 DNA sequence: TGTGCCAGCAGCTTGGCTCAGGGCTATGGCTACACCTTC. Amino acid sequence: CASSLAQGYGYTF.

The chain carries TRBV9 and TRBJ2-2; 7 bases are a match to TRBD2. CDR1 SGDLS and CDR2 YYNGEE come from the germline V gene. The ends lost 5 bases at V and 2 bases at J; junction bases unmatched: 3. The CDR3 has 14 amino acids. In nucleotides, the CDR3 is TGTGCCAGCAGACCAGCGGGAAACACCGGGGAGCTGTTTTTT. It yields the protein CASRPAGNTGELFF. Full variable domain (missing parts from reference TRBV9 and TRBJ2-2): DSGVTQTPKHLITATGQRVTLRCSPRSGDLSVYWYQQSLDQGLQFLIQYYNGEERAKGNILERFSAQQFPDLHSELNLSSLELGDSALYFCASRPAGNTGELFFGEGSRLTVL.

This clone was detected once. The rearrangement links TRBV10-2 to TRBJ2-1; D gene uncertain. Trimming stripped 2 bases from V and 8 bases from J, with 13 bases between. Germline V CDR1 and CDR2: WSHSY, SAAADI. This CDR3 has 14 residues. The CDR3 region is CASSERRPTYEQFF. CDR3 in DNA: TGCGCCAGCAGTGAGCGGCGACCGACTTATGAGCAGTTCTTC.

The chain carries TRBV19 and TRBJ2-1; 11 bases are a match to TRBD2. The CDR3 consists of 16 residues. Germline loops: CDR1 LNHDA, CDR2 SQIVND (reference sequence). J lost 9 bases, V lost 3 bases, and 10 bases had no gene match. CDR3 residues: CASSIPLAGGGAEQFF. DNA of the CDR3: TGTGCCAGTAGTATCCCTCTAGCGGGAGGTGGAGCTGAGCAGTTCTTC.